These 26 T cell receptor beta chains were sequenced from one sample in a study of radiation and T cells in renal cell carcinoma. Stated time point: blood 2 weeks post-SBRT. As for treatment: 15 Gy SBRT to primary tumor, nephrectomy 4 weeks later. Here immunoSEQ multiplex PCR was the method, and the copy in TCRdb shows in-frame clones only, minus some. The sample comprises 95,000 to 150,000 clones, around 82% of which are singletons, and roughly 6.2% rests with the top ten. Sequencing used blood, obtained from a patient whose treatment included radiotherapy and nephrectomy. All receptors derive from a man aged 50-59 years with renal cell carcinoma.

This chain uses TRBV27 with TRBJ2-7, with 11 positions matching TRBD1. Trimming cost V 3 bases and J 5 bases; bases outside gene matches: 15. The CDR3 covers 18 residues. Germline V CDR1 and CDR2: MNHEY, SMNVEV (reference sequence). The CDR3 here is CASSFDGDRGVGSNEQYF. CDR3 nucleotide sequence: TGTGCCAGCAGTTTCGACGGGGACAGGGGGGTAGGTAGCAACGAGCAGTACTTC.

This clone appeared a few times. The chain recombines TRBV2 with TRBJ1-1; no definite D call. The germline V and J ends were trimmed by 4 bases and 10 bases, with 13 bases remaining between them. The V gene's germline CDR1 is SNHLY and CDR2 FYNNEI. CDR3 length: 12 residues. CDR3: CASSATPFGAFF. The CDR3 nucleotides read TGTGCCAGCAGTGCGACGCCCTTTGGAGCTTTCTTT.

The rearrangement uses TRBV10-3 and TRBJ2-4, with 7 bases that match TRBD2. Germline CDR1 is ENHRY and CDR2 is SYGVKD. CDR3 length: 14 residues. With V trimmed by 2 bases and J by 4 bases, 2 bases remained unmatched. The CDR3 nucleotides read TGTGCCATCAGTGAGGGCGGGAGTAAAAACATTCAGTACTTC. Translation gives CAISEGGSKNIQYF.

V is TRBV6-6 and J is TRBJ2-7; possible D gene TRBD2, 5 bases. Germline values: CDR1 MNHNY, CDR2 SVGAGI (reference sequence). This CDR3 contains 13 residues. V was pared by 4 bases and J by 4 bases, with 11 bases between. CDR3 in DNA: TGTGCCAGCAGTTGGAATAGCGATTACGAGCAGTACTTC. It yields the protein CASSWNSDYEQYF.

This chain joins TRBV10-3 and TRBJ2-1, with TRBD2 matching 7 bases. V gave up 3 bases and J gave up 6 bases; unmatched junction bases: 5. This CDR3 is 14 amino acids long. Germline V lookup: CDR1 ENHRY, CDR2 SYGVKD. As DNA, the CDR3 is TGTGCCATCAGTGACTATCCTAGCGGCAATGAGCAGTTCTTC. Amino acid sequence: CAISDYPSGNEQFF.

This chain joins TRBV28 and TRBJ2-1; 11 bases are a match to TRBD2. After removal of 5 bases from V and 6 bases from J, the junction contained 9 bases not matched to a gene. The length of the CDR3 is 16 residues. CDR1 is MDHEN and CDR2 is SYDVKM in the germline V gene. The CDR3 reads CASSPLAGGPSNEQFF. The DNA for the CDR3 is TGTGCCAGCAGTCCGTTAGCGGGAGGGCCCTCCAATGAGCAGTTCTTC.

The sample holds a few counts of this clone. This chain connects TRBV6-5 to TRBJ2-5; D not resolved. V was shortened by 3 bases and J by 5 bases, with 4 bases between the two germline ends. Germline CDR1 MNHEY, CDR2 SVGAGI. The CDR3 extends over 11 amino acids. CDR3 sequence (DNA): TGTGCCAGCAGTTATGGGGAGACCCAGTACTTC. It codes for CASSYGETQYF.

This clone was counted only a few times. This rearrangement joins TRBV7-2 to TRBJ2-1; 12 positions agree with TRBD2. The CDR3 sequence is 16 residues long. CDR1 is SGHTA, CDR2 FQGNSA, per germline. J gave up 6 bases and V 5 bases, and 8 bases lay outside the gene matches. This CDR3 is CASSQLAGGTFNEQFF. In DNA form, the CDR3 reads TGTGCCAGCAGCCAGCTAGCGGGGGGGACTTTCAATGAGCAGTTCTTC.

Notes on this clone: One end of the junction is discordant with germline, which a read error may explain. The chain combines TRBV5-3 with TRBJ2-2; D unresolved. TRBV5-3 is recorded as an ORF, its role being uncertain. The CDR3 extends over 9 amino acids. For the CDR3, the DNA is TGTGCGAAGACCGGGGAGCTGTTTTTT. Its translation is CAKTGELFF.

The chain recombines TRBV5-1 with TRBJ2-7; TRBD2 aligns across 8 bases. J was trimmed by 8 bases and V by 5 bases; bases with no gene match: 9. CDR3 length: 13 amino acids. Per germline, CDR1 SGHRS and CDR2 YFSETQ. This CDR3 is CASSLGTSLQQYF. In DNA, the CDR3 is TGCGCCAGCAGTTTAGGGACTAGTTTGCAGCAGTACTTC.

V usage is TRBV5-1 and J usage is TRBJ1-2; D may be TRBD1 (5 bases). CDR3 size: 14 residues. V was clipped by 1 base and J by 6 bases, with 13 bases between them. Germline V lookup: CDR1 SGHRS, CDR2 YFSETQ. As DNA, the CDR3 is TGCGCCAGCAGCTTGATGTCGCAGGGTGATGGCTACACCTTC. Amino acids: CASSLMSQGDGYTF.

This clone turned up a few times. CDR3 nucleotide sequence: TGCAGCGTTGGGGAGACAGGGTGGGGCTACACCTTC. It codes for CSVGETGWGYTF. The J gene is TRBJ1-2, the V gene TRBV29-1; 7 nucleotides agree with TRBD1. The J segment lost 8 bases and the V segment lost 4 bases, leaving 7 bases of the junction unmatched. The CDR3 totals 12 residues. Germline assignment: CDR1 SQVTM and CDR2 ANQGSEA.

The V and J genes are TRBV5-1 and TRBJ2-1; no clear D gene. The CDR3 loop spans 16 amino acids. Trimming took off 4 bases at V and 3 bases at J, with 17 bases between the two ends. Germline loops: CDR1 SGHRS, CDR2 YFSETQ. The CDR3 nucleotides are TGCGCCAGCAGCCGGTCGGGTCGCGTGGACTACAATGAGCAGTTCTTC. This translates into CASSRSGRVDYNEQFF. The full variable domain, rest sourced from reference TRBV5-1 and TRBJ2-1, is KAGVTQTPRYLIKTRGQQVTLSCSPISGHRSVSWYQQTPGQGLQFLFEYFSETQRNKGNFPGRFSGRQFSNSRSEMNVSTLELGDSALYLCASSRSGRVDYNEQFFGPGTRLTVL.

In its sample, this clone was seen once. The chain uses TRBV5-1 and TRBJ2-1; TRBD1 might be the D (6 bases). The V end lost 4 bases, the J end lost 1 base, and 15 bases lay between the germline ends. The germline V gene has CDR1 SGHRS and CDR2 YFSETQ. CDR3 length: 16 residues. CDR3 sequence (DNA): TGCGCCAGCAGCGTGTTACAGGGCCCGTCCTACAATGAGCAGTTCTTC. Translated: CASSVLQGPSYNEQFF.

The chain employs TRBV5-1 and TRBJ2-7; 14 bases fit TRBD2. The CDR3 contains 16 residues. Germline values: CDR1 SGHRS, CDR2 YFSETQ. The junction had 6 bases not matched to a gene; V was cut back by 2 bases and J by 5 bases. In DNA form, the CDR3 reads TGCGCCAGCAGCTTAGGACTAGCGGGAGGTATTGACGAGCAGTACTTC. Translated: CASSLGLAGGIDEQYF.

The J gene is TRBJ2-3, the V gene TRBV7-9, with D perhaps given as TRBD1 or TRBD2 (5 bases each). Germline-derived CDR1 and CDR2 are SEHNR and FQNEAQ (reference sequence). The CDR3 runs to 18 residues. Trimming left V 3 bases short and J 5 bases short, with 24 bases between. As DNA, the CDR3 is TGTGCCAGCAGCTTTTCGGGGTCGGACATTTACCGGGAAGATACGCAGTATTTT. It is translated as CASSFSGSDIYREDTQYF.

This chain joins TRBV7-8 and TRBJ2-7, with 12 nucleotides matching TRBD2. Germline trimming cut 6 bases from V and 1 base from J; bases unmatched to any gene: 7. There are 16 residues in the CDR3. CDR1 is SGHVS and CDR2 is FQNEAQ in the germline V gene. The CDR3 loop is CASSHLTSGSSYEQYF. The CDR3 DNA sequence: TGTGCCAGCAGTCATCTGACTAGCGGGAGTTCCTACGAGCAGTACTTC.

This rearrangement joins TRBV11-1 to TRBJ1-1; D is uncertain. Trimming took off 1 base at V and 8 bases at J, with 14 bases between the two ends. From germline, CDR1 is SGHAT and CDR2 FQDESV (reference sequence). The CDR3 totals 14 residues. The CDR3, as DNA: TGTGCCAGCAGCTTAGTTGGGCAGACTCTAGAAGCTTTCTTT. It specifies CASSLVGQTLEAFF.

J is TRBJ2-1 and V is TRBV7-6; the D gene is possibly TRBD2 (8 bases). V was pared by 3 bases and J by 5 bases, with 11 bases between. In germline, CDR1 is SGHVS, CDR2 FNYEAQ. There are 14 residues in the CDR3. CDR3 region: CASSFSGTDNEQFF. In DNA form, the CDR3 reads TGTGCCAGCAGCTTTAGCGGGACAGACAATGAGCAGTTCTTC.

The V gene is TRBV5-8, the J gene TRBJ2-1, with TRBD2 matching over 12 bases. Per germline, CDR1 SGHTS and CDR2 YDEGEE. The junction had 1 base not matched to a gene; V was cut back by 2 bases and J by 4 bases. This CDR3 contains 15 residues. DNA for the CDR3: TGTGCCAGCAGCTTAGGGACTAGCGGGTACAATGAGCAGTTCTTC. It specifies CASSLGTSGYNEQFF.

The J gene is TRBJ1-5, the V gene TRBV6-1; D not resolved. The V end was cut by 1 base, the J end by 0 bases, with 4 bases between. CDR1 and CDR2 (germline): MNHNS, SASEGT. The CDR3 totals 14 residues. CDR3 DNA: TGTGCCAGCAGTGAAGGAAATAGCAATCAGCCCCAGCATTTT. This gives the protein CASSEGNSNQPQHF.

V and J are TRBV4-1 and TRBJ1-2; no firm D call. V lost 1 base and J lost 4, with 4 bases in between. The CDR3 loop spans 12 amino acids. Germline CDR1 MGHRA, CDR2 YSYEKL. CDR3 bases: TGCGCCAGCAGCCAAGCAGGCTATGGCTACACCTTC. This codes for CASSQAGYGYTF.

V is TRBV4-1 and J is TRBJ1-1; D unresolved. Trimming pared 3 bases from V and 2 bases from J, leaving 16 bases between. The CDR3 is 16 amino acids. In germline, CDR1 is MGHRA, CDR2 YSYEKL. The CDR3 is CASSQDRAEINTEAFF. Written as DNA, the CDR3 is TGCGCCAGCAGCCAGGATCGGGCCGAGATAAACACTGAAGCTTTCTTT.

This clone was detected only once. The chain carries TRBV10-3 and TRBJ1-6; 8 bases are shared with TRBD1. Germline lookup yields CDR1 ENHRY and CDR2 SYGVKD. The CDR3 sequence is 16 residues long. After removal of 10 bases from V and 5 bases from J, the junction contained 13 bases not matched to a gene. CDR3: CASAGQGGLNNSPLHF. CDR3 DNA sequence: TGTGCCAGCGCCGGACAGGGCGGTTTGAATAATTCACCCCTCCACTTT.

This chain links TRBV7-3 with TRBJ2-3; 11 positions agree with TRBD2. The CDR3 is 16 residues long. The germline V gene has CDR1 SGHTA and CDR2 FQGTGA. V lost 5 bases to trimming and J lost 1 base; unmatched junction nucleotides: 5. CDR3 in DNA: TGTGCCAGCAGCCCTTATAGCGGGAGGGGCACAGATACGCAGTATTTT. It specifies CASSPYSGRGTDTQYF.

The J gene is TRBJ2-1, the V gene TRBV11-2; D unclear. Germline assignment: CDR1 SGHAT and CDR2 FQNNGV. There are 14 residues in the CDR3. V was trimmed by 6 bases and J by 4 bases, leaving 13 bases between them. The CDR3 nucleotides are TGTGCCAGCAGAGCAGCCGGGTTTTACAATGAGCAGTTCTTC. Translating it yields CASRAAGFYNEQFF.